This T cell receptor (beta chain) was retrieved from a study of response to subunit inactivated influenza vaccine. With 1 base removed from V and 0 bases from J, the gap between germline ends came to 10 bases. The CDR3 is 15 amino acids. In germline, CDR1 is MGHRA, CDR2 YSYEKL. TCRdb reprocessed the RT-PCR reads with MiXCR, giving one entry per CDR3 protein. In the table there are about 170,000 distinct CDR3 sequences, more than 10% of which are singletons. The data also belong to a second study, concerning T cells expressing NK-cell markers. As that study records: A 5'RACE template switching approach incorporating UMIs was used to make TCR beta cDNA.

The TCR sequence derives from a man aged 50 or older who received an inactivated influenza vaccine. V usage is TRBV4-1 and J usage is TRBJ2-7, with a possible D match to TRBD2 (7 bases). The sample consisted of CD8+ T cells sorted from PBMCs, taken about 13 days after vaccination. The CDR3 sequence is CASSQAGGLSYEQYF. The CDR3 coding sequence is TGCGCCAGCAGCCAAGCGGGGGGCCTCTCCTACGAGCAGTACTTC.